The clone carrying this TCR beta chain occurred many times. The data were obtained in a study of T-cell reconstitution after alpha-beta-depleted transplantation in children. CDR1 and CDR2 (germline): MNHEY, SVGAGI. The V segment lost 0 bases and the J segment 7 bases; nucleotides outside the gene matches: 8. This CDR3 is built from 16 residues. This sample's TCRbeta library carried unique molecular identifier barcodes. TCRdb reprocessed the PCR reads with MiXCR, giving one entry per CDR3 protein. This sample has 150,000 to 250,000 distinct CDR3 sequences, with 13% to 15% found just once. V is TRBV6-5 and J is TRBJ2-1; 8 bases match TRBD1. This clonotype originated in a human donor who donated a stem cell graft to a child with acute lymphoblastic leukemia. Sequencing used PBMCs from the stem cell graft donor, obtained from the stem cell graft. The CDR3 sequence is CASSYSGRQGANEQFF. In DNA, the CDR3 is TGTGCCAGCAGTTACTCGGGGAGGCAGGGGGCAAATGAGCAGTTCTTC.